The rows below give T cell receptor beta chains drawn from one sample of a study of blood T cell repertoires in COVID-19. Profiled with immunoSEQ multiplex PCR; TCRdb holds only in-frame clones, not every one. Found here are about 110,000 clones, over 75% of them singletons; the top ten hold 4% to 4.5%. Specimen: peripheral blood. Every receptor here comes from a woman aged 65 to 85 with acute or convalescent COVID-19. CDR3s include the opening cysteine and the closing phenylalanine or tryptophan. The D gene is left open where the match is weak. Expanded clones get a size class; other rows say once, few or many, or leave the size out.

NA	TRBJ1-2	TRBV6-1	NA	CASSEGPRQANYGYTF	TGTGCCAGCAGTGAGGGTCCCCGACAGGCTAACTATGGCTACACCTTC
NA	TRBJ1-1	TRBV28	NA	CASEGGEQNTEAFF	TGTGCCAGCGAGGGCGGCGAACAGAACACTGAAGCTTTCTTT
NA	TRBJ2-2	TRBV5-4	NA	CASSLVGRASTGELFF	TGTGCCAGCAGCTTGGTCGGGAGAGCCAGCACCGGGGAGCTGTTTTTT
once	TRBJ1-1	TRBV11-2	NA	CASRNGSRVVWTEAFF	TGTGCCAGCAGAAATGGGAGTAGGGTGGTTTGGACTGAAGCTTTCTTT
NA	TRBJ1-1	TRBV2	NA	CASSIGRSGHTEAFF	TGTGCCAGCAGTATAGGCAGGTCTGGCCACACTGAAGCTTTCTTT
NA	TRBJ1-3	TRBV5-1	TRBD1	CASSFSGTGLGNTIYF	TGCGCCAGCAGCTTCTCCGGGACAGGGCTTGGAAACACCATATATTTT
NA	TRBJ2-5	TRBV7-9	NA	CASRAQEGRETQYF	TGTGCCAGCAGGGCCCAGGAGGGCCGAGAGACCCAGTACTTC
NA	TRBJ2-3	TRBV10-2	NA	CASSAREERADTQYF	TGCGCCAGCAGTGCCAGGGAGGAGCGAGCAGATACGCAGTATTTT
NA	TRBJ2-5	TRBV2	TRBD2	CASSPREGMETQYF	TGTGCCAGCAGTCCACGGGAGGGTATGGAGACCCAGTACTTC
NA	TRBJ2-1	TRBV21-1	NA	CASGSGTGSYNEQFF	TGTGCCAGCGGAAGCGGGACAGGCTCCTACAATGAGCAGTTCTTC
NA	TRBJ1-2	TRBV6-2/TRBV6-3	NA	CASSYLLYGYTF	TGTGCCAGCAGTTACTTACTCTATGGCTACACCTTC
NA	TRBJ1-6	TRBV3-1/TRBV3-2	NA	CASSQAGSNSPLHF	TGTGCCAGCAGCCAAGCCGGGAGCAATTCACCCCTCCACTTT
NA	TRBJ1-5	TRBV20-1	TRBD1	CSASTGGGDRVRRGNQPQHF	TGCAGTGCTAGTACGGGGGGTGGGGACAGGGTAAGGAGGGGCAATCAGCCCCAGCATTTT
NA	TRBJ1-2	TRBV28	TRBD1	CASSFSDRGNTF	TGTGCCAGCAGTTTCTCGGACAGGGGCAACACCTTC
once	TRBJ1-1	TRBV4-2	NA	CASSQDGQQSSEAFF	TGTGCCAGCAGCCAAGATGGACAGCAGAGCAGTGAAGCTTTCTTT
NA	TRBJ1-6	TRBV5-1	NA	CASSLSQVDSSPLHF	TGCGCCAGCAGCTTATCGCAGGTTGATAGTTCACCCCTCCACTTT
NA	TRBJ1-1	TRBV11-2	NA	CASSLLSVGVTEAFF	TGTGCCAGCAGCCTCCTTAGTGTAGGGGTCACTGAAGCTTTCTTT
once	TRBJ2-1	TRBV19	TRBD2	CASSKGLAGVSSYNEQFF	TGTGCCAGTAGTAAGGGACTAGCGGGGGTAAGCTCCTACAATGAGCAGTTCTTC
NA	TRBJ1-2	TRBV2	NA	CASSEDSRYGYTF	TGTGCCAGCAGTGAAGACAGTCGCTATGGCTACACCTTC
NA	TRBJ2-2	TRBV5-4	NA	CASSLDGRNTGELFF	TGTGCCAGCAGCTTGGACGGGAGGAACACCGGGGAGCTGTTTTTT
NA	TRBJ2-1	TRBV27	NA	CASTSTRNNEQFF	TGTGCCAGCACCTCGACTAGGAACAATGAGCAGTTCTTC
NA	TRBJ1-2	TRBV28	TRBD1	CASSLWTGNYGYTF	TGTGCCAGCAGTTTATGGACAGGGAACTATGGCTACACCTTC
NA	TRBJ2-3	TRBV15	NA	CATSRGGDTQYF	TGTGCCACCAGCAGAGGCGGAGATACGCAGTATTTT
NA	TRBJ1-1	TRBV4-3	TRBD1	CASSLQGGLSEAFF	TGCGCCAGCAGCTTACAGGGGGGACTGTCTGAAGCTTTCTTT
NA	TRBJ1-4	TRBV7-2	NA	CARGTNEKLFF	TGTGCCCGAGGGACTAATGAAAAACTGTTTTTT
NA	TRBJ2-4	TRBV29-1	TRBD1	CSVEEWTGGNIQYF	TGCAGCGTTGAAGAATGGACAGGGGGGAACATTCAGTACTTC
NA	TRBJ1-1	TRBV19	TRBD1	CASTPNPGQGGTEAFF	TGTGCCAGTACCCCCAACCCGGGACAGGGAGGCACTGAAGCTTTCTTT
NA	TRBJ2-3	TRBV18	TRBD1	CASTPGTGSTDTQYF	TGTGCCAGCACGCCCGGGACAGGGAGCACAGATACGCAGTATTTT
few	TRBJ1-5	TRBV24-1	NA	CATSAGPNQPQHF	TGTGCCACCAGTGCCGGTCCTAATCAGCCCCAGCATTTT
NA	TRBJ1-5	TRBV28	TRBD1	CASSLSSGGRNQPQHF	TGTGCCAGCAGTTTAAGTTCAGGGGGCCGGAATCAGCCCCAGCATTTT
NA	TRBJ2-3	TRBV24-1	NA	CATRLVVAESTDTQYF	TGTGCCACCAGACTGGTAGTAGCAGAAAGCACAGATACGCAGTATTTT
once	TRBJ1-3	TRBV3-1/TRBV3-2	NA	CASTRQGNTIYF	TGTGCCAGCACCCGACAGGGAAACACCATATATTTT
NA	TRBJ1-5	TRBV4-2	NA	CASSQVGGNSQPQHF	TGTGCCAGCAGCCAAGTAGGAGGGAACAGTCAGCCCCAGCATTTT
once	TRBJ2-1	TRBV5-1	TRBD1	CASSSGGTGGGNEQFF	TGCGCCAGCAGCTCTGGAGGGACAGGGGGCGGGAATGAGCAGTTCTTC
NA	TRBJ2-1	TRBV3-1/TRBV3-2	TRBD2	CASSRTLAGSSYNEQFF	TGTGCCAGCAGCCGGACTCTAGCGGGGAGCTCCTACAATGAGCAGTTCTTC
NA	TRBJ2-1	TRBV9	TRBD2	CASSGNGGAGNEQFF	TGTGCCAGCAGCGGTAACGGGGGGGCCGGTAATGAGCAGTTCTTC
NA	TRBJ2-1	TRBV12-5	TRBD2	CASGLSNSAGDRGNSGGHNEQFF	TGTGCTAGTGGTTTGTCGAACAGCGCCGGGGACAGAGGGAATAGCGGGGGGCACAATGAGCAGTTCTTC
NA	TRBJ1-6	TRBV5-1	NA	CASSSQGGNSPLHF	TGCGCCAGCAGCTCGCAGGGAGGGAATTCACCCCTCCACTTT
NA	TRBJ1-6	TRBV28	NA	CASSRQVSYNSPLHF	TGTGCCAGCAGCCGACAGGTCTCCTATAATTCACCCCTCCACTTT
NA	TRBJ1-2	TRBV7-2	TRBD1	CASSDYRGSNYGYTF	TGTGCCAGCAGCGACTACAGGGGCTCTAACTATGGCTACACCTTC